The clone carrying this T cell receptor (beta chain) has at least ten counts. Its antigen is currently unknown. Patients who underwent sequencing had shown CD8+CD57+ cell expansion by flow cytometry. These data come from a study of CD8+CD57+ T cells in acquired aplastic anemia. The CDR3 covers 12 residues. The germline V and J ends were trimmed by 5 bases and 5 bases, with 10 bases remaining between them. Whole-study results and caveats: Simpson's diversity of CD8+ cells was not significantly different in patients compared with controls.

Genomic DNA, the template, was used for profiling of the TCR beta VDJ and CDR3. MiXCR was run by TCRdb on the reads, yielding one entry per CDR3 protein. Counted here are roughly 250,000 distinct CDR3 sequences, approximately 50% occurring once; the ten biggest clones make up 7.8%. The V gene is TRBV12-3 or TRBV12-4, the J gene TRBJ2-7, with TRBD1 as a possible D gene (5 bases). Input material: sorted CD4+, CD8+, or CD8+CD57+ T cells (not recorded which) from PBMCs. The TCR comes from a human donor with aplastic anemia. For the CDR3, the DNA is TGTGCCAGCAGTCCAGGGTATAACGAGCAGTACTTC. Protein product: CASSPGYNEQYF.